These 18 T cell receptor beta chains were all obtained from the same sample, sequenced in a study of OX40 agonist ivuxolimab in advanced cancers. The data were produced by immunoSEQ multiplex PCR, yet TCRdb's version contains in-frame clones alone and is incomplete. The table has about 76,000 clones, 75% to 90% seen once. The source material was CD4+ or CD8+ T cells sorted from blood, sampled in a trial of the OX40 agonist ivuxolimab. These receptors all come from an adult with an advanced solid tumor such as melanoma, head and neck, liver or kidney cancer.

The chain recombines TRBV5-6 with TRBJ2-5, with TRBD2 matching 7 bases. The ends lost 4 bases at V and 5 bases at J; junction bases unmatched: 11. The germline gives CDR1 SGHDT, CDR2 YYEEEE. The CDR3 has 15 residues. The CDR3 is CASSTRTRRGETQYF. In DNA, the CDR3 is TGTGCCAGCAGCACAAGGACTAGACGCGGGGAGACCCAGTACTTC.

This chain uses TRBV21-1 with TRBJ1-2. TRBV21-1 is described as a pseudogene. This CDR3 spans 13 amino acids. The CDR3 sequence: CARREDGHYGYTF. The CDR3 DNA sequence: TGTGCCAGGAGAGAAGACGGACACTATGGCTACACCTTC.

The rearrangement uses TRBV6-6 and TRBJ2-7; D gene ambiguous. This CDR3 region has 11 residues. Germline CDR1 and CDR2: MNHNY and SVGAGI (reference sequence). Between the trimmed V and J ends, which lost 5 bases and 4 bases, there was a span of 6 bases. The CDR3 loop is CASSPRYEQYF. For the CDR3, the DNA is TGTGCCAGCAGTCCCCGTTACGAGCAGTACTTC.

This clone was observed once. This sequence joins TRBV5-1 and TRBJ1-3; no definite D call. Germline CDR1 reads SGHRS; CDR2 reads YFSETQ. There are 16 residues in the CDR3. V gave up 0 bases and J gave up 4 bases, with 14 bases separating them. The CDR3 nucleotides are TGCGCCAGCAGCTTGGCCGGTGGATACCTGGGAAACACCATATATTTT. This codes for CASSLAGGYLGNTIYF. The variable domain in full, completed from reference TRBV5-1 and TRBJ1-3, reads KAGVTQTPRYLIKTRGQQVTLSCSPISGHRSVSWYQQTPGQGLQFLFEYFSETQRNKGNFPGRFSGRQFSNSRSEMNVSTLELGDSALYLCASSLAGGYLGNTIYFGEGSWLTVV.

The chain has TRBV28 and TRBJ2-5; D is unresolved. With the DNA end fitting TRBJ2-7 better, the J assignment may be wrong. The germline V gene has CDR1 MDHEN and CDR2 SYDVKM. The CDR3 contains 15 residues. Here the CDR3 DNA reads TGTGCCAGCAGTTCCCTCTCGACTTCCCCCTACGAGCAGTACTTC. It translates to CASSSLSTSPYEQYF.

V is TRBV10-2 and J is TRBJ1-5; D is ambiguous. The V and J ends lost 10 bases and 7 bases respectively, with 14 bases between them. CDR1 is WSHSY, CDR2 SAAADI, per germline. CDR3 length: 12 amino acids. CDR3 coding DNA: TGCGCCACCGGACCCGAGGGACAGCCCCAGCATTTT. Its protein is CATGPEGQPQHF.

V gene TRBV2 combines with J gene TRBJ2-1, with 8 nucleotides matching TRBD2. J was trimmed by 7 bases and V by 7 bases; bases with no gene match: 12. Germline loops: CDR1 SNHLY, CDR2 FYNNEI. This CDR3 region has 15 residues. The CDR3 bases are TGTGCCAGCATTCCTACGGGGGGGCCGGGGAATGAGCAGTTCTTC. Its translation: CASIPTGGPGNEQFF.

V and J are TRBV2 and TRBJ2-1, with a possible D match to TRBD2 (6 bases). Germline V gene lookup returns CDR1 SNHLY and CDR2 FYNNEI. Trimming pared 5 bases from V and 6 bases from J, leaving 17 bases between. This CDR3 contains 15 residues. The CDR3 sequence: CASSNSGLGGNEQFF. The CDR3 bases are TGTGCCAGCAGTAATAGCGGCCTCGGGGGCAATGAGCAGTTCTTC.

Here the CDR3 DNA reads TGTGCCAGCAGTCCTACTAGCGGGGGGGCCTTCGGGGAGCTGTTTTTT. Its translation: CASSPTSGGAFGELFF. The chain employs TRBV7-6 and TRBJ2-2; 13 positions agree with TRBD2. The CDR3 sequence is 16 residues long. Germline V gene data show CDR1 as SGHVS and CDR2 as FNYEAQ. The J segment lost 7 bases and the V segment lost 6 bases, leaving 8 bases of the junction unmatched.

The chain employs TRBV15 and TRBJ2-7, with a tentative D call TRBD2 (6 bases). The germline V gene encodes CDR1 LNHNV and CDR2 YYDKDF (reference sequence). V was cut by 0 bases and J by 6 bases, with 18 bases left in between. This CDR3 comprises 16 residues. CDR3 residues: CATSREGGVPLPEQYF. For the CDR3, the DNA is TGTGCCACCAGCAGAGAAGGAGGGGTCCCCCTCCCCGAGCAGTACTTC.

The rearrangement links TRBV7-2 to TRBJ2-6; the D gene could be TRBD1 or TRBD2 (6 bases each). With 2 bases removed from V and 4 bases from J, the gap between germline ends came to 18 bases. CDR1 is SGHTA, CDR2 FQGNSA, per germline. This CDR3 has 18 residues. For the CDR3, the DNA is TGTGCCAGCAGCTTATACGGGGGCGATACCCCCGGGGCCAACGTCCTGACTTTC. This translates into CASSLYGGDTPGANVLTF.

This clone was seen a single time. J is TRBJ1-5 and V is TRBV5-6, with D perhaps matching TRBD1 (6 bases). CDR3 size: 17 residues. Germline V lookup: CDR1 SGHDT, CDR2 YYEEEE. The germline V and J ends were trimmed by 0 bases and 0 bases, with 13 bases remaining between them. The CDR3 sequence: CASSLEGGSYSNQPQHF. CDR3 nucleotides: TGTGCCAGCAGCTTGGAGGGGGGCAGTTATAGCAATCAGCCCCAGCATTTT. The full variable domain, completed using reference TRBV5-6 and TRBJ1-5, is DAGVTQSPTHLIKTRGQQVTLRCSPKSGHDTVSWYQQALGQGPQFIFQYYEEEERQRGNFPDRFSGHQFPNYSSELNVNALLLGDSALYLCASSLEGGSYSNQPQHFGDGTRLSIL.

The CDR3 DNA reads as TGTGCCAGCAGCGCTCAGGCGATCGGCGAGCAGTACTTC. It specifies CASSAQAIGEQYF. The J gene is TRBJ2-7, the V gene TRBV6-1; no reliable D call. The length of the CDR3 is 13 residues. Trimming stripped 6 bases from V and 6 bases from J, with 15 bases between. CDR1 is MNHNS, CDR2 SASEGT, per germline.

The V and J genes are TRBV5-6 and TRBJ1-5, with D hard to call. The CDR3 has 13 residues. Trimming pared 0 bases from V and 6 bases from J, leaving 7 bases between. Looked up from germline, CDR1 is SGHDT and CDR2 is YYEEEE. CDR3 bases: TGTGCCAGCAGCTTGGTCTTAGGTCAGCCCCAGCATTTT. Translated, it gives CASSLVLGQPQHF.

The V gene is TRBV6-5, the J gene TRBJ1-3, with D perhaps TRBD1 (6 bases). In germline, CDR1 is MNHEY, CDR2 SVGAGI. V was clipped by 2 bases and J by 0 bases, with 11 bases between them. CDR3 size: 16 residues. The DNA of the CDR3 is TGTGCCAGCAGTTACGGCGTACAGGGCTCTGGAAACACCATATATTTT. Translated: CASSYGVQGSGNTIYF.

The V and J genes are TRBV5-5 and TRBJ2-7, with D maybe TRBD1 (5 bases). Germline V gene data show CDR1 as SGHKS and CDR2 as YYEKEE (reference sequence). CDR3 length equals 14 residues. Trimming removed 2 bases at V and 0 bases at J, with 9 bases between. The CDR3 loop reads CASSFWGSSYEQYF. The CDR3 DNA sequence: TGTGCCAGCAGCTTCTGGGGCAGCTCCTACGAGCAGTACTTC. Variable domain in full (rest from reference TRBV5-5 and TRBJ2-7): DAGVTQSPTHLIKTRGQQVTLRCSPISGHKSVSWYQQVLGQGPQFIFQYYEKEERGRGNFPDRFSARQFPNYSSELNVNALLLGDSALYLCASSFWGSSYEQYFGPGTRLTVT.

The chain links TRBV4-1 to TRBJ1-4; 7 bases are a match to TRBD1. The germline gives CDR1 MGHRA, CDR2 YSYEKL. The V segment lost 7 bases and the J segment 0 bases; nucleotides outside the gene matches: 8. The CDR3 spans 16 residues. The CDR3 reads CASTTGPPPTNEKLFF. The CDR3 nucleotides are TGCGCCAGCACGACAGGGCCTCCTCCAACTAATGAAAAACTGTTTTTT.

The chain links TRBV18 to TRBJ1-4, with a tentative D call TRBD1 (5 bases). V was shortened by 3 bases and J by 5 bases, with 13 bases between the two germline ends. There are 15 residues in the CDR3. The germline CDR1 and CDR2 sequences are KGHSH and LQKENI. CDR3 sequence reads: CASSPGDGGNEKLFF. Written as DNA, the CDR3 is TGTGCCAGCTCACCGGGGGACGGAGGGAATGAAAAACTGTTTTTT.